This entry features one TCR beta chain sequence. What it binds is not known. The data originate from a study of cytomegalovirus exposure and HLA in healthy donors. Study summary: One earlier analysis, a look at roughly 180 million T cells, found about 110 million unique TCR beta sequences. Most donors, more than 80% of over 350 genotyped, fell in the Caucasian-associated ancestry cluster. Study-wide results and limits: The classifier reportedly diagnosed cytomegalovirus status with high specificity and sensitivity. The authors later found most CMV-associated TCR beta chains appeared HLA-restricted.

Use of 60 Vbeta and 13 Jbeta primers characterized the PCR. Using immunoSEQ multiplex PCR, the repertoire was profiled, and TCRdb retains in-frame clones only, with some absent. The table has under 200,000 clones, roughly 71% seen once. The V and J ends lost 0 bases and 2 bases respectively, with 7 bases between them. CDR1 SGHRS and CDR2 YFSETQ come from the germline V gene. The CDR3 consists of 14 residues. The receptor's source is a woman between 45 and 65 years old in good health and CMV-seropositive. Sequenced: PBMCs. V usage is TRBV5-1 and J usage is TRBJ2-3, with TRBD1 as a possible D gene (5 bases). This CDR3 reads CASSLVDNTDTQYF. The CDR3 DNA sequence: TGCGCCAGCAGCTTGGTGGACAACACAGATACGCAGTATTTT.